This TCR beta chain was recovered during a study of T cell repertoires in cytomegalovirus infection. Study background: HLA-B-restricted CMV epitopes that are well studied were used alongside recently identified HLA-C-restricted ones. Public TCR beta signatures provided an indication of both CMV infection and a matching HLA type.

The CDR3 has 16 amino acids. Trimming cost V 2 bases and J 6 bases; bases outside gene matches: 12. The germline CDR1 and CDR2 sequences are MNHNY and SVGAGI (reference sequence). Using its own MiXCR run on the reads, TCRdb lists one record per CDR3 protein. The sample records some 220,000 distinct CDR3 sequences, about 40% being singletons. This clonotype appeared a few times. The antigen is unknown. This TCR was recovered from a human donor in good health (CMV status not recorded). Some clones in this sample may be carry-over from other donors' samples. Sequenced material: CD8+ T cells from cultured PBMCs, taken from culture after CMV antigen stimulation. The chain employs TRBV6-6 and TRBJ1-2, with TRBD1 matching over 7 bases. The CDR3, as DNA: TGTGCCAGCAGTTACCCCCAGGGGGGGTATGGGGATGGCTACACCTTC. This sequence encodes CASSYPQGGYGDGYTF.